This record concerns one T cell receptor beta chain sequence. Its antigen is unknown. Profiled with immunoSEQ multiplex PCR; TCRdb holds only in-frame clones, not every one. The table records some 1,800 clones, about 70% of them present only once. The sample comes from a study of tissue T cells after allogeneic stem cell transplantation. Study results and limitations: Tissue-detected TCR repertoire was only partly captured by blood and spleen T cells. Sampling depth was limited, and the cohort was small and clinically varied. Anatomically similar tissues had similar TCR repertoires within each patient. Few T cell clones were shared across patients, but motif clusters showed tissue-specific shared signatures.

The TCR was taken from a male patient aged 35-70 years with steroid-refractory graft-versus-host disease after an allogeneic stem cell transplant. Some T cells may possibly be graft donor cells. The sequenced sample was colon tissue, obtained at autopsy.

CDR3 protein: CATSGRGGLLDEQYF. The CDR3 region has the DNA TGTGCCACCAGTGGTCGGGGGGGCCTGTTAGACGAGCAGTACTTC. This sequence joins TRBV24-1 and TRBJ2-7; 8 nucleotides agree with TRBD2. CDR3 length: 15 amino acids. CDR1 is KGHDR, CDR2 SFDVKD, per germline. Losses at the gene ends were 5 bases for V and 5 bases for J; bases not matched to a gene: 10.